Shown below are 16 T cell receptor beta chains from a single sample sequenced in a study of cytotoxic CD8 clonotypes in ibrutinib-treated CLL. The assay was immunoSEQ multiplex PCR, and TCRdb's table has in-frame clones only and misses some. This repertoire shows approximately 130,000 clones, less than 90% found once; its top ten account for less than 4%. The material sequenced was PBMCs, taken after 24 months of ibrutinib treatment. The receptors come from a human donor with chronic lymphocytic leukemia.

V and J are TRBV6-5 and TRBJ1-2; a weak D match, TRBD1 (5 bases). Between the trimmed V and J ends, which lost 6 bases and 4 bases, there was a span of 15 bases. Germline-derived CDR1 and CDR2 are MNHEY and SVGAGI. This CDR3 has 14 amino acids. CDR3 sequence (DNA): TGTGCCAGCAGAATGGAACAGGCGGCCTATGGCTACACCTTC. Encoded protein: CASRMEQAAYGYTF.

This clone has only one observation. V gene TRBV19 combines with J gene TRBJ2-3, with 8 bases lining up with TRBD1. CDR3 length equals 18 residues. With V trimmed by 1 base and J by 1 base, 10 bases remained unmatched. In germline, CDR1 is LNHDA, CDR2 SQIVND (reference sequence). The CDR3: CASSIGAAGGYRTDTQYF. The DNA for the CDR3 is TGTGCCAGTAGTATAGGGGCCGCAGGGGGCTATCGCACAGATACGCAGTATTTT.

A word on this clone: Mismatch with germline at one junction end may stem from a read error. This chain joins TRBV5-1 and TRBJ2-3; D may be TRBD2 (6 bases). Germline V gene lookup returns CDR1 SGHRS and CDR2 YFSETQ. The CDR3 loop spans 15 amino acids. The DNA for the CDR3 is TGCGCCAGCAGCCGGGACGGAACTAGCACAGATGCGCAGTATTTT. This encodes CASSRDGTSTDAQYF. Full variable domain (outside the CDR3, taken from reference TRBV5-1 and TRBJ2-3): KAGVTQTPRYLIKTRGQQVTLSCSPISGHRSVSWYQQTPGQGLQFLFEYFSETQRNKGNFPGRFSGRQFSNSRSEMNVSTLELGDSALYLCASSRDGTSTDAQYFGPGTRLTVL.

This chain joins TRBV5-1 and TRBJ2-5, with 9 bases fitting TRBD2. The CDR3 is 17 residues long. Germline V gene sequence: CDR1 SGHRS, CDR2 YFSETQ. The J segment lost 2 bases and the V segment lost 4 bases, leaving 12 bases of the junction unmatched. CDR3 in DNA: TGCGCCAGCAGCCCTGCGGGTAGCGGGGGCCTACAAGAGACCCAGTACTTC. Translation gives CASSPAGSGGLQETQYF.

The J gene is TRBJ2-6, the V gene TRBV15; unclear D gene. The CDR3 is made up of 13 amino acids. Germline lookup yields CDR1 LNHNV and CDR2 YYDKDF (reference sequence). Trimming pared 1 base from V and 4 bases from J, leaving 2 bases between. Here the CDR3 reads CATSRAGANVLTF. The DNA of the CDR3 is TGTGCCACCAGCAGAGCCGGGGCCAACGTCCTGACTTTC.

This clone was detected a few times. This chain joins TRBV19 and TRBJ1-2, with TRBD1 as a possible D gene (5 bases). The V end was cut by 6 bases, the J end by 9 bases, with 11 bases between. CDR1 is LNHDA, CDR2 SQIVND, per germline (reference sequence). The CDR3 extends over 11 amino acids. DNA for the CDR3: TGTGCCAGTAGCTTGGGGGGGAGCTACACCTTC. Its translation is CASSLGGSYTF.

This chain uses TRBV5-6 with TRBJ1-5, with unresolved D. The germline CDR1 and CDR2 sequences are SGHDT and YYEEEE. CDR3 length: 13 residues. Between the trimmed V and J ends, which lost 1 base and 6 bases, there was a span of 8 bases. The CDR3 region has the DNA TGTGCCAGCAGCTTGAGCTGGGTTCAGCCCCAGCATTTT. As protein: CASSLSWVQPQHF.

In this sample, this clone turned up a few times. The chain carries TRBV15 and TRBJ1-1; perhaps TRBD1 as D (5 bases). V was clipped by 1 base and J by 2 bases, with 11 bases between them. The CDR3 spans 15 residues. The germline gives CDR1 LNHNV, CDR2 YYDKDF (reference sequence). The CDR3 coding sequence is TGTGCCACCAGCAGAGCCAGACAGATTAACACTGAAGCTTTCTTT. Protein: CATSRARQINTEAFF. Together with reference TRBV15 and TRBJ1-1, the CDR3 gives the full variable domain: DAMVIQNPRYQVTQFGKPVTLSCSQTLNHNVMYWYQQKSSQAPKLLFHYYDKDFNNEADTPDNFQSRRPNTSFCFLDIRSPGLGDTAMYLCATSRARQINTEAFFGQGTRLTVV.

The chain joins TRBV6-6 to TRBJ2-5, with no clear D. Trimming took off 6 bases at V and 4 bases at J, with 9 bases between the two ends. CDR3 size: 12 residues. In germline, CDR1 is MNHNY, CDR2 SVGAGI (reference sequence). Here the CDR3 DNA reads TGTGCCAGCAGCCTAGGATCAGAGACCCAGTACTTC. This gives the protein CASSLGSETQYF.

J is TRBJ1-3 and V is TRBV5-6; 12 bases agree with TRBD1. The CDR3 covers 16 residues. The J segment lost 5 bases and the V segment lost 4 bases, leaving 7 bases of the junction unmatched. Germline CDR1 and CDR2: SGHDT and YYEEEE. CDR3 DNA sequence: TGTGCCAGCAGCATTCCCGGGACAGGGGGCAGAAACACCATATATTTT. Translation gives CASSIPGTGGRNTIYF.

The J gene is TRBJ2-1, the V gene TRBV15, with TRBD1 matching over 9 bases. The CDR3 sequence is 14 residues long. V lost 6 bases and J lost 6; bases outside the gene matches: 6. Germline V lookup: CDR1 LNHNV, CDR2 YYDKDF (reference sequence). The CDR3 spells CATRGTGSLNEQFF. The CDR3 DNA reads TGTGCCACCAGGGGGACAGGGTCTCTCAATGAGCAGTTCTTC.

This clone was observed a single time. This chain connects TRBV6-6 to TRBJ2-2; 8 bases map to TRBD2. Per the germline V gene, CDR1 is MNHNY and CDR2 is SVGAGI (reference sequence). The junction had 2 bases not matched to a gene; V was cut back by 5 bases and J by 6 bases. The CDR3 totals 13 residues. The CDR3 here is CASSMRGAGELFF. In nucleotides, the CDR3 is TGTGCCAGCAGTATGCGGGGGGCCGGGGAGCTGTTTTTT.

The chain combines TRBV30 with TRBJ2-7, with 8 bases that match TRBD1. CDR1 and CDR2 (germline): GTSNPN, SVGIG (reference sequence). The CDR3 loop spans 14 amino acids. Trimming took 0 bases from V and 2 from J; bases not matched to a gene: 3. The DNA for the CDR3 is TGTGCCTGGAGTGTACAGGGGGGTACCTACGAGCAGTACTTC. Translated, it gives CAWSVQGGTYEQYF.

The rearrangement joins TRBV18 to TRBJ2-1; a possible D gene is TRBD2 (5 bases). With 1 base removed from V and 5 bases from J, the gap between germline ends came to 9 bases. Germline lookup yields CDR1 KGHSH and CDR2 LQKENI. This CDR3 comprises 14 residues. CDR3 in DNA: TGTGCCAGCTCACCACGTCGGGGAAACAATGAGCAGTTCTTC. Amino acid sequence: CASSPRRGNNEQFF.

This chain joins TRBV7-9 and TRBJ2-3; D may match TRBD1 or TRBD2 (6 bases each). The length of the CDR3 is 13 residues. CDR1 SEHNR and CDR2 FQNEAQ come from the germline V gene (reference sequence). Trimming shortened V by 6 bases and J by 4 bases, and 11 bases separated the two germline ends. The CDR3 DNA reads TGTGCCAGCAGGGGGGGCTCTGCAGATACGCAGTATTTT. As protein: CASRGGSADTQYF.

This chain connects TRBV6-1 to TRBJ1-1, with TRBD1 matching 9 bases. CDR1 and CDR2 from the germline V gene are MNHNS and SASEGT. The CDR3 spans 16 residues. The trim removed 1 base at V and 0 bases at J, leaving 3 bases unmatched. Here the CDR3 DNA reads TGTGCCAGCAGTGAAGTGGACAGGGGCTTGAACACTGAAGCTTTCTTT. Protein: CASSEVDRGLNTEAFF.